These T cell receptor beta chains were read from a single sample in a study of blood T cells in healthy people across ages. TCRdb fed the 5' RACE reads into MiXCR, producing one record per CDR3 protein. The sample comprises hundreds of thousands of distinct CDR3 sequences, 40% to 50% of which are singletons, and around 18% rests with the top ten. The sequencing input was blood. The receptors here all came from a man in his 60s in good health. CDR3s include the opening cysteine and the closing phenylalanine or tryptophan. Fields, in order: J gene, V gene, clone size, CDR3 length, D gene, CDR3 DNA, CDR3 protein. A D gene is named only where the DNA matches it firmly. Clone size appears in some rows only: once, few, many, or a class for an expanded clone.

j_gene: TRBJ2-5
v_gene: TRBV6-5
abundance: NA
len: 15
d_gene: TRBD2
CDR3nt: TGTGCCAGCAGTTACTCGGGACTAGCGGCGGAGACCCAGTACTTC
CDR3aa: CASSYSGLAAETQYF

j_gene: TRBJ2-7
v_gene: TRBV6-2/TRBV6-3
abundance: few
len: 12
d_gene: NA
CDR3nt: TGTGCCAGCAGCACCACGACCTACGAGCAGTACTTC
CDR3aa: CASSTTTYEQYF

j_gene: TRBJ2-1
v_gene: TRBV7-6
abundance: few
len: 15
d_gene: NA
CDR3nt: TGTGCCAGCAGCTTTACCACAAGCTCCTACAATGAGCAGTTCTTC
CDR3aa: CASSFTTSSYNEQFF

j_gene: TRBJ2-5
v_gene: TRBV5-5
abundance: NA
len: 15
d_gene: TRBD1
CDR3nt: TGTGCCAGCAGCCTAGACCTAGGACAGGGCAATGAGCAGTACTTC
CDR3aa: CASSLDLGQGNEQYF

j_gene: TRBJ2-3
v_gene: TRBV9
abundance: few
len: 15
d_gene: TRBD1
CDR3nt: TGTGCCAGCAGTGTGGAAGGACAGGGCACAGATACGCAGTATTTT
CDR3aa: CASSVEGQGTDTQYF

j_gene: TRBJ2-7
v_gene: TRBV28
abundance: NA
len: 11
d_gene: NA
CDR3nt: TGTGCCAGCACGAGCACCTACGAGCAGTACTTC
CDR3aa: CASTSTYEQYF

j_gene: TRBJ2-2
v_gene: TRBV29-1
abundance: many
len: 13
d_gene: NA
CDR3nt: TGCAGCGTTCGCTGGACACCCACCGGGGAGCTGTTTTTT
CDR3aa: CSVRWTPTGELFF

j_gene: TRBJ1-2
v_gene: TRBV7-2
abundance: NA
len: 15
d_gene: TRBD1
CDR3nt: TGTGCCAGCAGCTCTGACGGGACAGGGTTCTATGGCTACACCTTC
CDR3aa: CASSSDGTGFYGYTF

j_gene: TRBJ2-4
v_gene: TRBV20-1
abundance: NA
len: 13
d_gene: NA
CDR3nt: TGCAGTGCTAGAGCCAGAGCCAAAAACATTCAGTACTTC
CDR3aa: CSARARAKNIQYF

j_gene: TRBJ2-6
v_gene: TRBV6-1
abundance: NA
len: 13
d_gene: NA
CDR3nt: TGTGCCAGCGGGTCCTTTGGGGCCAACGTCCTGACTTTC
CDR3aa: CASGSFGANVLTF

j_gene: TRBJ2-1
v_gene: TRBV12-3/TRBV12-4
abundance: NA
len: 15
d_gene: TRBD2
CDR3nt: TGTGCCAGCAGTATACTAGCGGGGGGGCGGAATGAGCAGTTCTTC
CDR3aa: CASSILAGGRNEQFF

j_gene: TRBJ1-4
v_gene: TRBV25-1
abundance: NA
len: 15
d_gene: NA
CDR3nt: TGTGCCAGCAGTGAGGGTTGGAGGACTAATGAAAAACTGTTTTTT
CDR3aa: CASSEGWRTNEKLFF

j_gene: TRBJ2-7
v_gene: TRBV10-3
abundance: NA
len: 11
d_gene: NA
CDR3nt: TGTGCCATTTTACAGGGCTACGAGCAGTACTTC
CDR3aa: CAILQGYEQYF

j_gene: TRBJ2-7
v_gene: TRBV10-3
abundance: NA
len: 14
d_gene: TRBD2
CDR3nt: TGTGCCATAAAACTAGCGGGGGAATACAATGAGCAGTACTTC
CDR3aa: CAIKLAGEYNEQYF

j_gene: TRBJ1-1
v_gene: TRBV20-1
abundance: NA
len: 12
d_gene: NA
CDR3nt: TGCAGTGCTAGGGAGATTGACACTGAAGCTTTCTTT
CDR3aa: CSAREIDTEAFF

j_gene: TRBJ2-7
v_gene: TRBV20-1
abundance: NA
len: 13
d_gene: NA
CDR3nt: TGCAGTGCTCTACAGACAGGATCCTACGAGCAGTACTTC
CDR3aa: CSALQTGSYEQYF

j_gene: TRBJ1-1
v_gene: TRBV5-1
abundance: few
len: 15
d_gene: NA
CDR3nt: TGCGCCAGCAGCTTGTCGGGCAGCATGAACACTGAAGCTTTCTTT
CDR3aa: CASSLSGSMNTEAFF

j_gene: TRBJ2-7
v_gene: TRBV5-1
abundance: NA
len: 15
d_gene: TRBD1
CDR3nt: TGCGCCAGCAGCCGATTACCGGGACAGGTATCCGAGCAGTACTTC
CDR3aa: CASSRLPGQVSEQYF

j_gene: TRBJ2-3
v_gene: TRBV7-6
abundance: NA
len: 14
d_gene: NA
CDR3nt: TGTGCCAGCAGCTTAGCCACGGGGCGAGATACGCAGTATTTT
CDR3aa: CASSLATGRDTQYF

j_gene: TRBJ1-2
v_gene: TRBV5-5
abundance: NA
len: 17
d_gene: NA
CDR3nt: TGTGCCAGCAGCTGGAACACCGGGACCGCCACTAACTATGGCTACACCTTC
CDR3aa: CASSWNTGTATNYGYTF

j_gene: TRBJ1-6
v_gene: TRBV19
abundance: NA
len: 13
d_gene: TRBD1
CDR3nt: TGTGCCAGTACCGACAGGGTAAATTCACCCCTCCACTTT
CDR3aa: CASTDRVNSPLHF

j_gene: TRBJ2-7
v_gene: TRBV19
abundance: NA
len: 14
d_gene: NA
CDR3nt: TGTGCCAGTACCTCTGGGAACGGGGGATACGAGCAGTACTTC
CDR3aa: CASTSGNGGYEQYF

j_gene: TRBJ1-1
v_gene: TRBV29-1
abundance: NA
len: 14
d_gene: NA
CDR3nt: TGCAGCGTTGGGGGGGCCCACATGAACACTGAAGCTTTCTTT
CDR3aa: CSVGGAHMNTEAFF

j_gene: TRBJ2-1
v_gene: TRBV6-1
abundance: NA
len: 14
d_gene: NA
CDR3nt: TGTGCCAGCAGTGAGCCGACAAAAAACAATGAGCAGTTCTTC
CDR3aa: CASSEPTKNNEQFF

j_gene: TRBJ2-3
v_gene: TRBV25-1
abundance: many
len: 16
d_gene: NA
CDR3nt: TGTGCCAGCAGTGACTCCGGGACACTGGTTCCGGGTACGCAGTATTTT
CDR3aa: CASSDSGTLVPGTQYF

j_gene: TRBJ1-2
v_gene: TRBV2
abundance: NA
len: 12
d_gene: TRBD1
CDR3nt: TGTGCCAGCAGATGGACAGGGGGAGGCTACACCTTC
CDR3aa: CASRWTGGGYTF

j_gene: TRBJ1-1
v_gene: TRBV7-2
abundance: NA
len: 15
d_gene: NA
CDR3nt: TGTGCCAGCAGCTTAGCTGTGGGTTTGGACACTGAAGCTTTCTTT
CDR3aa: CASSLAVGLDTEAFF

j_gene: TRBJ2-5
v_gene: TRBV5-1
abundance: NA
len: 16
d_gene: TRBD1
CDR3nt: TGCGCCAGCAGCTTGGCATCAGAGGGGGCCGGGAATGAGCAGTACTTC
CDR3aa: CASSLASEGAGNEQYF

j_gene: TRBJ2-1
v_gene: TRBV12-3/TRBV12-4
abundance: NA
len: 16
d_gene: TRBD1
CDR3nt: TGTGCCAGCAGTTTAGCCCGAGGGGGCCTAGGGGAGACCCAGTTCTTC
CDR3aa: CASSLARGGLGETQFF

j_gene: TRBJ2-3
v_gene: TRBV20-1
abundance: NA
len: 15
d_gene: TRBD2
CDR3nt: TGCAGTGCGGAAACTAGCGGGGGGGCCCCCGGTACGCAGTATTTT
CDR3aa: CSAETSGGAPGTQYF

j_gene: TRBJ2-1
v_gene: TRBV3-1
abundance: many
len: 13
d_gene: TRBD2
CDR3nt: TGTGCCAGCAGCCAAGATCGAGCGGGGGGGCAGTTCTTC
CDR3aa: CASSQDRAGGQFF

j_gene: TRBJ1-1
v_gene: TRBV7-2
abundance: NA
len: 15
d_gene: TRBD1
CDR3nt: TGTGCCAGCAGCGGGGACAGGGGGCTTGGGGCTGAAGCTTTCTTT
CDR3aa: CASSGDRGLGAEAFF

j_gene: TRBJ2-3
v_gene: TRBV7-9
abundance: NA
len: 14
d_gene: NA
CDR3nt: TGTGCCAGCAGCTTAGGAGGGGTTAAGGATACGCAGTATTTT
CDR3aa: CASSLGGVKDTQYF

j_gene: TRBJ1-2
v_gene: TRBV4-2
abundance: NA
len: 16
d_gene: NA
CDR3nt: TGTGCCAGCAGCCAACAAGGGGAGCTCCAGGCTTATGGCTACACCTTC
CDR3aa: CASSQQGELQAYGYTF

j_gene: TRBJ1-6
v_gene: TRBV10-3
abundance: NA
len: 16
d_gene: NA
CDR3nt: TGTGCCATCAGTGAGCACACGAGCTCCTATAATTCACCCCTCCACTTT
CDR3aa: CAISEHTSSYNSPLHF

j_gene: TRBJ2-7
v_gene: TRBV5-1
abundance: few
len: 18
d_gene: NA
CDR3nt: TGCGCCAGCAGCTTCTCCATGCGAAGCGGGGACACCTCCTACGAGCAGTACTTC
CDR3aa: CASSFSMRSGDTSYEQYF

j_gene: TRBJ2-5
v_gene: TRBV5-1
abundance: few
len: 16
d_gene: TRBD2
CDR3nt: TGCGCCAGCAGCTTGGCCGGGGGGGACGCCCAAGAGACCCAGTACTTC
CDR3aa: CASSLAGGDAQETQYF

j_gene: TRBJ2-7
v_gene: TRBV5-1
abundance: NA
len: 15
d_gene: TRBD1
CDR3nt: TGCGCCAGCAGCTTCCCGACAGGGGTGTTCTACGAGCAGTACTTC
CDR3aa: CASSFPTGVFYEQYF

j_gene: TRBJ1-1
v_gene: TRBV6-1
abundance: NA
len: 15
d_gene: NA
CDR3nt: TGTGCCAGCAGTGAAGCGATGAGACAAAACACTGAAGCTTTCTTT
CDR3aa: CASSEAMRQNTEAFF

j_gene: TRBJ1-5
v_gene: TRBV7-9
abundance: NA
len: 15
d_gene: TRBD1
CDR3nt: TGTGCCAGCAGTAATACAGGGGGCCTCAATCAGCCCCAGCATTTT
CDR3aa: CASSNTGGLNQPQHF

j_gene: TRBJ1-5
v_gene: TRBV20-1
abundance: NA
len: 14
d_gene: TRBD1
CDR3nt: TGCAGTGCTGGAACGGACAGGGCGAATCAGCCCCAGCATTTT
CDR3aa: CSAGTDRANQPQHF

j_gene: TRBJ2-2
v_gene: TRBV9
abundance: NA
len: 18
d_gene: NA
CDR3nt: TGTGCCAGCAGCCCTATAACAACAATAAGGGGGGCTGCCGGGGAGCTGTTTTTT
CDR3aa: CASSPITTIRGAAGELFF

j_gene: TRBJ1-6
v_gene: TRBV3-1
abundance: NA
len: 15
d_gene: NA
CDR3nt: TGTGCCAGCAGCCAAGAGGGGGTTGCAAATTCACCCCTCCACTTT
CDR3aa: CASSQEGVANSPLHF

j_gene: TRBJ2-7
v_gene: TRBV3-1
abundance: few
len: 15
d_gene: NA
CDR3nt: TGTGCCAGCAGCCTTTGGGGGAAGAGCTCCTACGAGCAGTACTTC
CDR3aa: CASSLWGKSSYEQYF

j_gene: TRBJ1-1
v_gene: TRBV29-1
abundance: NA
len: 13
d_gene: TRBD1
CDR3nt: TGCAGCGTTGAGATAGGACAGGGGGCAACGGCTTTCTTT
CDR3aa: CSVEIGQGATAFF

j_gene: TRBJ2-1
v_gene: TRBV4-3
abundance: NA
len: 17
d_gene: NA
CDR3nt: TGCGCCAGCAGCGACGGGGTTTGGGGACTCCTTTACAATGAGCAGTTCTTC
CDR3aa: CASSDGVWGLLYNEQFF

j_gene: TRBJ2-1
v_gene: TRBV14
abundance: NA
len: 15
d_gene: TRBD1
CDR3nt: TGTGCCAGCAGCCGCGGACAGGGGCACGGCAATGAGCAGTTCTTC
CDR3aa: CASSRGQGHGNEQFF

j_gene: TRBJ1-6
v_gene: TRBV6-5
abundance: NA
len: 14
d_gene: NA
CDR3nt: TGTGCCAGCAGTCCCGGGGGGTACAGTTCACCCCTCCACTTT
CDR3aa: CASSPGGYSSPLHF

j_gene: TRBJ1-2
v_gene: TRBV12-3/TRBV12-4
abundance: NA
len: 15
d_gene: NA
CDR3nt: TGTGCCAGCAGTTTCCACAGCCTTGAGGGCTATGGCTACACCTTC
CDR3aa: CASSFHSLEGYGYTF

j_gene: TRBJ2-1
v_gene: TRBV13
abundance: many
len: 16
d_gene: NA
CDR3nt: TGCGCCAGCAGCTTGGGGGGACGTAGCTCCTACAATGAGCAGTTCTTC
CDR3aa: CASSLGGRSSYNEQFF

j_gene: TRBJ2-4
v_gene: TRBV7-2
abundance: few
len: 14
d_gene: NA
CDR3nt: TGTGCCAGCCTTAACGAGCAGGGATGGTACATTCAGTACTTC
CDR3aa: CASLNEQGWYIQYF

j_gene: TRBJ2-6
v_gene: TRBV11-3
abundance: NA
len: 14
d_gene: NA
CDR3nt: TGTGCCAGCAAGGGGGGGTCTGGGGCCAACGTCCTGACTTTC
CDR3aa: CASKGGSGANVLTF

j_gene: TRBJ1-5
v_gene: TRBV5-1
abundance: few
len: 16
d_gene: TRBD1
CDR3nt: TGCGCCAGCAGCTTTCCCGCGCAGGGGGGCAATCAGCCCCAGCATTTT
CDR3aa: CASSFPAQGGNQPQHF

j_gene: TRBJ2-1
v_gene: TRBV5-1
abundance: NA
len: 14
d_gene: NA
CDR3nt: TGCGCCAGCAGCTTGGATATAACCTACAATGAGCGGTTCTTC
CDR3aa: CASSLDITYNERFF

j_gene: TRBJ2-1
v_gene: TRBV28
abundance: few
len: 15
d_gene: NA
CDR3nt: TGTGCCAGCAGCGAAATAGGCAGGGGCAAGGTTGAGCAGTTCTTC
CDR3aa: CASSEIGRGKVEQFF

j_gene: TRBJ2-7
v_gene: TRBV5-1
abundance: NA
len: 14
d_gene: TRBD1
CDR3nt: TGCGCCAGCGGCTTGGCGGGACAGGGCTACGAGCAGTACTTC
CDR3aa: CASGLAGQGYEQYF

j_gene: TRBJ1-5
v_gene: TRBV20-1
abundance: NA
len: 15
d_gene: NA
CDR3nt: TGCAGTGCTAGCCCCGGTTCAGGGGACAATCAGCCCCAGCATTTT
CDR3aa: CSASPGSGDNQPQHF

j_gene: TRBJ1-2
v_gene: TRBV29-1
abundance: few
len: 16
d_gene: NA
CDR3nt: TGCAGCGGCGAAGGTCTGGAGGGACCAAGCTACTATGGCTACACCTTC
CDR3aa: CSGEGLEGPSYYGYTF

j_gene: TRBJ2-5
v_gene: TRBV4-1
abundance: few
len: 15
d_gene: NA
CDR3nt: TGCGCCAGCAGCCAAGGGGTATCTGGGGTTGAGACCCAGTACTTC
CDR3aa: CASSQGVSGVETQYF

j_gene: TRBJ1-6
v_gene: TRBV7-9
abundance: NA
len: 16
d_gene: TRBD1
CDR3nt: TGTGCCAGCAGCCCCACCGGGACAGAGGGGCTTTCACCCCTCCACTTT
CDR3aa: CASSPTGTEGLSPLHF